The 11 T cell receptor beta chains reported below all come from one sample, sequenced in a study of blood T cell repertoires in COVID-19. Some clones are missing from TCRdb's copy, which holds only in-frame ones; the method was immunoSEQ multiplex PCR. The sample carries roughly 140,000 clones, nearly 90% recorded once. Sequencing was done on a sample of peripheral blood. Receptors were obtained from a man aged 65 to 85 with acute or convalescent COVID-19.

This clone was seen a few times. CDR3 sequence: CASRPSSGNTIYF. CDR3 sequence (DNA): TGTGCCAGCAGACCGAGCTCTGGAAACACCATATATTTT. This chain links TRBV2 with TRBJ1-3; D gene uncertain. Trimming removed 6 bases from V and 0 bases from J, with 6 bases in between. The CDR3 extends over 13 amino acids. Germline CDR1 reads SNHLY; CDR2 reads FYNNEI.

To note about this clone: The same CDR3 arises from other DNA sequences in this sample as well. The chain couples TRBV5-1 to TRBJ2-7, with a weak D call TRBD1 (5 bases). The CDR3 contains 14 residues. V gave up 0 bases and J gave up 4 bases, with 11 bases separating them. Per germline, CDR1 SGHRS and CDR2 YFSETQ. The CDR3 reads CASSLDRGPYEQYF. Here the CDR3 DNA reads TGCGCCAGCAGCTTGGATAGGGGCCCATACGAGCAGTACTTC.

This rearrangement joins TRBV5-1 to TRBJ2-6; no firm D call. V lost 1 base and J 1 base, leaving 3 bases between the germline ends. CDR1 and CDR2 (germline): SGHRS, YFSETQ. This CDR3 is 14 amino acids long. DNA of the CDR3: TGCGCCAGCAGCTTGCCTTCTGGGGCCAACGTCCTGACTTTC. Translating gives CASSLPSGANVLTF.

The chain carries TRBV2 and TRBJ1-1; D is undetermined. The V end lost 6 bases, the J end lost 1 base, and 12 bases lay between the germline ends. Germline V gene data show CDR1 as SNHLY and CDR2 as FYNNEI. The CDR3 has 14 residues. The DNA of the CDR3 is TGTGCCAGCAGAGAGCAGGCGACGAACACTGAAGCTTTCTTT. This codes for CASREQATNTEAFF.

The chain couples TRBV24-1 to TRBJ1-1, with D uncertain. CDR3 length: 13 residues. Germline V gene sequence: CDR1 KGHDR, CDR2 SFDVKD. V was clipped by 7 bases and J by 4 bases, with 12 bases between them. The CDR3 loop reads CATSNPRGTEAFF. In nucleotides, the CDR3 is TGTGCCACCAGCAACCCCCGGGGCACTGAAGCTTTCTTT.

The chain combines TRBV19 with TRBJ1-5, with D possibly TRBD1 on 5 matching bases. There are 16 residues in the CDR3. Germline V gives CDR1 LNHDA, CDR2 SQIVND (reference sequence). V shed 5 bases and J shed 2 bases, with 16 bases lying between them. The CDR3 is CASSLHSPGGNQPQHF. The CDR3 nucleotides read TGTGCCAGTAGTTTACACTCCCCGGGGGGCAATCAGCCCCAGCATTTT.

The rearrangement joins TRBV7-7 to TRBJ2-5, with D perhaps matching TRBD2 (6 bases). V was pared by 5 bases and J by 7 bases, with 14 bases between. Germline CDR1 SSHAT, CDR2 FNYEAQ (reference sequence). This CDR3 region has 13 residues. The CDR3 reads CASSRDRGGTQYF. For the CDR3, the DNA is TGTGCCAGCAGCCGGGACCGGGGAGGGACCCAGTACTTC.

The chain has TRBV6-5 and TRBJ1-1, with 7 bases aligning to TRBD1. CDR3 length equals 15 residues. After removal of 4 bases from V and 4 bases from J, the junction contained 9 bases not matched to a gene. Germline CDR1 and CDR2: MNHEY and SVGAGI. This CDR3 is CASSFSTGSSTEAFF. In DNA, the CDR3 is TGTGCCAGCAGTTTCTCGACAGGGAGTTCCACTGAAGCTTTCTTT.

The rearrangement joins TRBV5-1 to TRBJ1-1; 10 bases align to TRBD1. J gave up 5 bases and V 4 bases, and 14 bases lay outside the gene matches. Germline CDR1 is SGHRS and CDR2 is YFSETQ. This CDR3 spans 17 amino acids. The CDR3 loop reads CASSNPVTGGGRTEAFF. For the CDR3, the DNA is TGCGCCAGCAGCAACCCCGTGACAGGGGGCGGGCGGACTGAAGCTTTCTTT.

This clone was observed once. As DNA, the CDR3 is TGTGCCTGGAGTGTACAAGGGACTCGGGGCTACACCTTC. The encoded protein is CAWSVQGTRGYTF. The chain is built from TRBV30 and TRBJ1-2; D is possibly TRBD1 (5 bases). The CDR3 length is 13 residues. Trimming left V 0 bases short and J 8 bases short, with 13 bases between. The germline CDR1 and CDR2 sequences are GTSNPN and SVGIG (reference sequence).

This clone was recorded once. The chain employs TRBV11-2 and TRBJ2-5; TRBD2 matches at 10 bases. Germline loops: CDR1 SGHAT, CDR2 FQNNGV. J lost 2 bases, V lost 5 bases, and 5 bases had no gene match. This CDR3 spans 15 amino acids. This CDR3 reads CASSTSGMRQETQYF. The CDR3 region has the DNA TGTGCCAGCAGCACTAGCGGGATGAGGCAAGAGACCCAGTACTTC. Full variable domain (outside the CDR3, taken from reference TRBV11-2 and TRBJ2-5): EAGVAQSPRYKIIEKRQSVAFWCNPISGHATLYWYQQILGQGPKLLIQFQNNGVVDDSQLPKDRFSAERLKGVDSTLKIQPAKLEDSAVYLCASSTSGMRQETQYFGPGTRLLVL.